One and the same sample provided the 30 T cell receptor beta chains below, sequenced in a study of T cells in Graves' hyperthyroidism and ophthalmopathy (dated by TCRdb to between 2018 and 2020). Library preparation was by multiplex PCR. Instrument used: Illumina HiSeq 2000. Amplification of TCR beta CDR3 regions was carried out from RNA transcripts. A first-round RT-PCR of the TCR CDR3 used the HTBI primer set with the Qiagen OneStep RT-PCR kit. The public reads were quality trimmed at Q25 with fastp and then assembled into clones with MiXCR by TCRdb, keeping productive beta chains. Each entry is one CDR3 protein sequence, shown with its most common DNA and genes. The sample contains approximately 400,000 distinct CDR3 sequences, more than 11% of them found a single time. Approximately 10% of the sample is taken by the ten largest. The sample consisted of blood. Source of these receptors: a woman aged 60 to 75 with Graves' hyperthyroidism.

This clonotype is a singleton in its sample. This rearrangement joins TRBV7-9 to TRBJ2-1; either TRBD1 or TRBD2 may fit D (7 bases each). The V end was cut by 1 base, the J end by 4 bases, with 14 bases between. This CDR3 comprises 16 residues. The germline CDR1 and CDR2 sequences are SEHNR and FQNEAQ (reference sequence). In nucleotides, the CDR3 is TGTGCCAGCAGCTTAGGGCCCAGGGGGGGTTACAATGAGCAGTTCTTC. Encoded protein: CASSLGPRGGYNEQFF.

This clonotype appeared a few times. J is TRBJ1-5 and V is TRBV15; no firm D call. Trimming shortened V by 0 bases and J by 1 base, and 4 bases separated the two germline ends. Germline V gene lookup returns CDR1 LNHNV and CDR2 YYDKDF (reference sequence). CDR3 length: 14 amino acids. Here the CDR3 DNA reads TGTGCCACCAGCAGAGACAGGAGCAATCAGCCCCAGCATTTT. Residues: CATSRDRSNQPQHF.

This clonotype was seen many times. This chain connects TRBV9 to TRBJ1-5; possible D gene TRBD1, 6 bases. The V and J ends lost 2 bases and 0 bases respectively, with 9 bases between them. Germline-derived CDR1 and CDR2 are SGDLS and YYNGEE. The CDR3 totals 15 residues. CDR3 coding DNA: TGTGCCAGCAGCGTTACAGGGAATAGCAATCAGCCCCAGCATTTT. Translated, it gives CASSVTGNSNQPQHF.

Of note for this clonotype: This may be a read error: a much more frequent sequence differs by one nucleotide. The chain links TRBV29-1 to TRBJ2-1; D is unresolved. This CDR3 contains 13 residues. Germline V CDR1 and CDR2: SQVTM, ANQGSEA. Between the trimmed V and J ends, which lost 0 bases and 5 bases, there was a span of 8 bases. CDR3 amino acids: CSVEDWWDNEQFF. Here the CDR3 DNA reads TGCAGCGTTGAAGATTGGTGGGACAATGAGCAGTTCTTC.

The V gene is TRBV19, the J gene TRBJ2-1; possibly TRBD2 for D (6 bases). CDR1 LNHDA and CDR2 SQIVND come from the germline V gene (reference sequence). The CDR3 loop spans 16 amino acids. V was trimmed by 4 bases and J by 0 bases, leaving 13 bases between them. CDR3 nucleotide sequence: TGTGCCAGTAGTACGGGGGACCTGAGCTCCTACAATGAGCAGTTCTTC. It is translated as CASSTGDLSSYNEQFF.

This clonotype has a count of ten or more. This sequence joins TRBV11-2 and TRBJ2-7; 10 bases line up with TRBD1. Germline V gene sequence: CDR1 SGHAT, CDR2 FQNNGV. After removal of 5 bases from V and 6 bases from J, the junction contained 13 bases not matched to a gene. CDR3 length: 16 residues. CDR3 in DNA: TGTGCCAGCAGCCAAGGGTACCGGGACAGGGGTTCCGAGCAGTACTTC. Translating it yields CASSQGYRDRGSEQYF.

This clonotype was counted a few times. The V gene is TRBV20-1, the J gene TRBJ2-5; tentatively, D is TRBD2 (7 bases). From germline, CDR1 is DFQATT and CDR2 SNEGSKA (reference sequence). The V end lost 6 bases, the J end lost 1 base, and 18 bases lay between the germline ends. CDR3 length: 15 amino acids. The CDR3 reads CSATLGASGQETQYF. In nucleotides, the CDR3 is TGCAGTGCCACCCTGGGGGCTAGCGGCCAAGAGACCCAGTACTTC.

This clonotype was found a few times. J is TRBJ2-7 and V is TRBV12-3 or TRBV12-4; D unresolved. The CDR3 sequence is 14 residues long. Trimming removed 7 bases at V and 1 base at J, with 14 bases between. The CDR3 DNA reads TGTGCCAGCACCGACGAGAACGAATCCTACGAGCAGTACTTC. Its protein is CASTDENESYEQYF.

The chain recombines TRBV12-3 or TRBV12-4 with TRBJ2-3; 11 bases map to TRBD2. The junction had 7 bases not matched to a gene; V was cut back by 5 bases and J by 0 bases. The CDR3 sequence is 17 residues long. CDR3 amino acids: CASSTGGTSGSTDTQYF. CDR3 nucleotide sequence: TGTGCCAGCAGTACAGGGGGGACTAGCGGTAGCACAGATACGCAGTATTTT.

This chain connects TRBV15 to TRBJ1-5; D may be TRBD1 (5 bases). Trimming cost V 2 bases and J 4 bases, with 9 bases left between them. This CDR3 is 14 amino acids long. Germline V gives CDR1 LNHNV, CDR2 YYDKDF (reference sequence). The CDR3 region is CATSRRQQNQPQHF. Here the CDR3 DNA reads TGTGCCACCAGCAGAAGACAGCAGAATCAGCCCCAGCATTTT.

This clonotype came up many times. The rearrangement links TRBV20-1 to TRBJ2-3, with TRBD2 matching over 7 bases. The germline V gene has CDR1 DFQATT and CDR2 SNEGSKA (reference sequence). V lost 5 bases and J lost 4; bases outside the gene matches: 9. The CDR3 totals 14 residues. The CDR3 is CSAVLAQEADTQYF. For the CDR3, the DNA is TGCAGTGCTGTACTAGCGCAAGAGGCAGATACGCAGTATTTT.

This clonotype was seen many times. V and J are TRBV7-3 and TRBJ2-1; D remains ambiguous. CDR3 size: 13 residues. CDR1 and CDR2 from the germline V gene are SGHTA and FQGTGA. Trimming took off 5 bases at V and 9 bases at J, with 14 bases between the two ends. The CDR3 loop reads CASSGGPWAEQFF. The CDR3 DNA follows: TGTGCCAGCAGCGGTGGCCCGTGGGCTGAGCAGTTCTTC.

This clonotype turned up a few times. The genes are TRBV20-1 and TRBJ1-3; tentatively, D is TRBD1 (5 bases). The CDR3 runs to 14 residues. Germline V gene sequence: CDR1 DFQATT, CDR2 SNEGSKA (reference sequence). Trimming pared 0 bases from V and 7 bases from J, leaving 13 bases between. Written as DNA, the CDR3 is TGCAGTGCTAGAGATGCCCAGGGTGGGAACACCATATATTTT. This encodes CSARDAQGGNTIYF.

A few counts support this clonotype. The chain has TRBV14 and TRBJ2-7; the match to TRBD1 covers 10 bases. The CDR3 has 16 amino acids. Germline V gene data show CDR1 as SGHDN and CDR2 as FVKESK. J lost 2 bases, V lost 3 bases, and 7 bases had no gene match. The chain's CDR3 is CASSHQPGQGTYEQYF. CDR3 coding DNA: TGTGCCAGCAGCCACCAACCGGGACAGGGGACCTACGAGCAGTACTTC.

This clonotype was observed many times. V is TRBV29-1 and J is TRBJ2-1; a weak D match, TRBD2 (6 bases). V was shortened by 7 bases and J by 5 bases, with 9 bases between the two germline ends. In germline, CDR1 is SQVTM, CDR2 ANQGSEA. The CDR3 totals 11 residues. CDR3 in amino acids: CSGAGNNEQFF. The CDR3 DNA reads as TGCAGCGGGGCGGGGAACAATGAGCAGTTCTTC.

This chain joins TRBV6-2 or TRBV6-3 and TRBJ2-5, with TRBD1 matching over 10 bases. Germline CDR1 reads MNHEY; CDR2 reads SVGEGT. The CDR3 is 16 amino acids. Trimming at V came to 0 bases and at J to 2 bases, leaving 3 bases not matched to a gene. CDR3 DNA: TGTGCCAGCAGTTACTCCCAGGGACAGGGGCAAGAGACCCAGTACTTC. Translated: CASSYSQGQGQETQYF.

This clonotype was seen repeatedly, ten times or more. The chain uses TRBV2 and TRBJ2-5; 8 bases match TRBD2. The CDR3 spans 15 residues. V was clipped by 3 bases and J by 5 bases; unmatched bases: 8. The germline V gene has CDR1 SNHLY and CDR2 FYNNEI. CDR3 residues: CASSEGVAGSETQYF. The DNA of the CDR3 is TGTGCCAGCAGTGAGGGAGTAGCGGGAAGTGAGACCCAGTACTTC.

This clonotype was detected many times. The chain combines TRBV5-1 with TRBJ1-2; 10 positions agree with TRBD1. In germline, CDR1 is SGHRS, CDR2 YFSETQ. CDR3 length equals 16 residues. The V gene end was trimmed by 4 bases and the J gene end by 7 bases; junction bases not matched to a gene: 13. CDR3 sequence (DNA): TGCGCCAGCAGCCGGCCTCGGGACAGGGGAGAAGGTGGCTACACCTTC. Residues: CASSRPRDRGEGGYTF. The complete variable domain, with remaining parts taken from reference TRBV5-1 and TRBJ1-2, reads KAGVTQTPRYLIKTRGQQVTLSCSPISGHRSVSWYQQTPGQGLQFLFEYFSETQRNKGNFPGRFSGRQFSNSRSEMNVSTLELGDSALYLCASSRPRDRGEGGYTFGSGTRLTVV.

In this sample, this clonotype turned up many times. The chain combines TRBV6-2 or TRBV6-3 with TRBJ2-2; D gene ambiguous. V lost 7 bases to trimming and J lost 0 bases, with 12 bases between them. This CDR3 is 15 amino acids long. From germline, CDR1 is MNHEY and CDR2 SVGEGT. The CDR3 DNA sequence: TGTGCCAGCATTTTTGCCGGGTCGAACACCGGGGAGCTGTTTTTT. Its translation: CASIFAGSNTGELFF.

The V and J genes are TRBV19 and TRBJ2-1, with D perhaps matching TRBD2 (6 bases). Looked up from germline, CDR1 is LNHDA and CDR2 is SQIVND (reference sequence). Trimming removed 2 bases from V and 8 bases from J, with 19 bases in between. CDR3 length equals 16 residues. The DNA of the CDR3 is TGTGCCAGTAGTATACGACCCCAGGACTATTCCTATGAGCAGTTCTTC. It is translated as CASSIRPQDYSYEQFF. Drawing the rest from reference TRBV19 and TRBJ2-1, the complete variable domain is DGGITQSPKYLFRKEGQNVTLSCEQNLNHDAMYWYRQDPGQGLRLIYYSQIVNDFQKGDIAEGYSVSREKKESFPLTVTSAQKNPTAFYLCASSIRPQDYSYEQFFGPGTRLTVL.

This clonotype was recorded at least ten times. This sequence joins TRBV11-2 and TRBJ2-1; no clear D gene. The CDR3 loop spans 17 amino acids. Trimming stripped 6 bases from V and 0 bases from J, with 18 bases between. The germline CDR1 and CDR2 sequences are SGHAT and FQNNGV. The CDR3 loop reads CASSFRSAVVSYNEQFF. Written as DNA, the CDR3 is TGTGCCAGCAGTTTTAGATCTGCGGTCGTCTCCTACAATGAGCAGTTCTTC.

There are many counts of this clonotype. This rearrangement joins TRBV28 to TRBJ2-5; 9 bases align to TRBD2. Germline V lookup: CDR1 MDHEN, CDR2 SYDVKM. V lost 4 bases and J lost 5; bases outside the gene matches: 23. This CDR3 is 20 amino acids long. In DNA form, the CDR3 reads TGTGCCAGCAGTTCACTAAAGGAGGGGGCTGGGCTAGCGGGGTCCGAGACCCAGTACTTC. It yields the protein CASSSLKEGAGLAGSETQYF.

This clonotype was seen ten or more times. The junction departs from germline at one end; a sequencing error may be responsible. The V and J genes are TRBV12-3 or TRBV12-4 and TRBJ1-1; D is unresolved. The CDR3 has 14 residues. In DNA form, the CDR3 reads TGTGCCAGCAGCTTAGGCCAGGTGAACACTGAAGCTTTCTTT. Protein sequence: CASSLGQVNTEAFF.

This clonotype was recorded many times. The chain carries TRBV11-2 and TRBJ1-4; D call uncertain. The CDR3 extends over 15 amino acids. Per germline, CDR1 SGHAT and CDR2 FQNNGV. Trimming took off 5 bases at V and 4 bases at J, with 14 bases between the two ends. CDR3 amino acids: CASSPLSINNEKLFF. The CDR3 coding sequence is TGTGCCAGCAGCCCACTCTCTATCAATAATGAAAAACTGTTTTTT.

This clonotype has at least ten counts. The V call is TRBV20-1, the J call TRBJ1-2, with D maybe TRBD1 (5 bases). Trimming shortened V by 3 bases and J by 4 bases, and 18 bases separated the two germline ends. Germline V gene data show CDR1 as DFQATT and CDR2 as SNEGSKA (reference sequence). There are 15 residues in the CDR3. CDR3 coding DNA: TGCAGTGCTAGTCCCGCCCCGGGGGGGGGCTATGGCTACACCTTC. Translated, it gives CSASPAPGGGYGYTF.

A note on this clonotype: Possible read error: a much larger clone is one base away. This sequence joins TRBV6-1 and TRBJ1-2; D is uncertain. Germline CDR1 reads MNHNS; CDR2 reads SASEGT. The CDR3 is 18 amino acids. The CDR3 loop reads CVSSADGSRAKANYGYTF. Here the CDR3 DNA reads TGTGTCAGCAGTGCCGACGGGAGTAGGGCGAAAGCTAACTATGGCTACACCTTC.

V gene TRBV7-9 combines with J gene TRBJ2-7; the match to TRBD1 covers 10 bases. The ends lost 4 bases at V and 1 base at J; junction bases unmatched: 7. Per germline, CDR1 SEHNR and CDR2 FQNEAQ (reference sequence). This CDR3 comprises 16 residues. The DNA for the CDR3 is TGTGCCAGCAGCTCATACGGGACAGGGGCTTCCTACGAGCAGTACTTC. It yields the protein CASSSYGTGASYEQYF.

Ten or more counts support this clonotype. J is TRBJ2-1 and V is TRBV6-1; TRBD2 agrees at 11 bases. The V segment lost 6 bases and the J segment 12 bases; nucleotides outside the gene matches: 13. Germline V gives CDR1 MNHNS, CDR2 SASEGT. This CDR3 is built from 15 residues. CDR3 DNA sequence: TGTGCCAGCAGCCCAGTGGCTAGCGGGGGGTTGGGGCAGTTCTTC. This sequence encodes CASSPVASGGLGQFF.

The chain links TRBV28 to TRBJ2-3, with 14 nucleotides matching TRBD2. Germline CDR1 is MDHEN and CDR2 is SYDVKM. V was clipped by 7 bases and J by 4 bases; unmatched bases: 16. This CDR3 is 19 amino acids long. CDR3 DNA sequence: TGTGCCAGCATGGGTGCCGGATTGGGACTAGCGGGAGAATCAGATACGCAGTATTTT. Its translation is CASMGAGLGLAGESDTQYF.

This clonotype showed up many times. This chain uses TRBV29-1 with TRBJ1-5, with 8 bases fitting TRBD1. The junction had 6 bases not matched to a gene; V was cut back by 4 bases and J by 4 bases. The germline V gene has CDR1 SQVTM and CDR2 ANQGSEA. This CDR3 spans 14 amino acids. CDR3 DNA: TGCAGCGTTGCCCTTGGACAGGGTAATCAGCCCCAGCATTTT. This gives the protein CSVALGQGNQPQHF. The variable domain in full, completed from reference TRBV29-1 and TRBJ1-5, reads SAVISQKPSRDICQRGTSLTIQCQVDSQVTMMFWYRQQPGQSLTLIATANQGSEATYESGFVIDKFPISRPNLTFSTLTVSNMSPEDSSIYLCSVALGQGNQPQHFGDGTRLSIL.